The 31 T cell receptor beta chains presented below share a single source sample, sequenced in a study of cytomegalovirus exposure and HLA in healthy donors. The PCR contained 60 Vbeta and 13 Jbeta primers. The table came from immunoSEQ multiplex PCR; TCRdb's copy has only in-frame clones and leaves some out. Here the sample spans about 270,000 clones, roughly 88% being singletons. Sequencing input: PBMCs. The source is a man in his forties in good health and CMV-seropositive.

The chain combines TRBV9 with TRBJ2-1; 11 bases map to TRBD2. This CDR3 spans 14 amino acids. V gave up 0 bases and J gave up 8 bases; unmatched junction bases: 1. Germline CDR1 and CDR2: SGDLS and YYNGEE. The CDR3 region is CASSVGSGRDEQFF. Here the CDR3 DNA reads TGTGCCAGCAGCGTAGGTAGCGGGAGGGATGAGCAGTTCTTC. The variable domain in full, with the rest retrieved from reference TRBV9 and TRBJ2-1, is DSGVTQTPKHLITATGQRVTLRCSPRSGDLSVYWYQQSLDQGLQFLIQYYNGEERAKGNILERFSAQQFPDLHSELNLSSLELGDSALYFCASSVGSGRDEQFFGPGTRLTVL.

This chain joins TRBV28 and TRBJ2-5; D ambiguous. The DNA end lines up better with TRBJ2-7; the J call may be wrong. There are 15 residues in the CDR3. From germline, CDR1 is MDHEN and CDR2 SYDVKM. The CDR3 nucleotides read TGTGCCAGCAGCCGCCCGGCCTGGGCCCTCTACGAGCAGTACTTC. It encodes CASSRPAWALYEQYF.

This rearrangement joins TRBV5-8 to TRBJ2-3; D perhaps matches TRBD2 (6 bases). Trimming removed 8 bases from V and 2 bases from J, with 27 bases in between. The germline V gene has CDR1 SGHTS and CDR2 YDEGEE. The CDR3 contains 18 residues. CDR3 bases: TGTGCCAGTGCGTATGGCAGGGCGATGGGGGGATTCACAGATACGCAGTATTTT. Protein: CASAYGRAMGGFTDTQYF. The whole variable domain, filled in from reference TRBV5-8 and TRBJ2-3, reads EAGVTQSPTHLIKTRGQQATLRCSPISGHTSVYWYQQALGLGLQFLLWYDEGEERNRGNFPPRFSGRQFPNYSSELNVNALELEDSALYLCASAYGRAMGGFTDTQYFGPGTRLTVL.

The chain's CDR3 is CASSLNPGSGANVLTF. The CDR3 coding sequence is TGTGCCAGCAGCTTAAATCCAGGCTCTGGGGCCAACGTCCTGACTTTC. The V gene is TRBV7-3, the J gene TRBJ2-6; D remains unclear. Germline CDR1 SGHTA, CDR2 FQGTGA. CDR3 length equals 16 residues. V was pared by 1 base and J by 0 bases, with 7 bases between.

This clone was picked up one time. The rearrangement uses TRBV18 and TRBJ2-1; D gene ambiguous. Germline CDR1 is KGHSH and CDR2 is LQKENI. Trimming removed 4 bases at V and 5 bases at J, with 18 bases between. The CDR3 length is 16 residues. The CDR3 DNA reads as TGTGCCAGCTCACACCCTTCGGTTGTCGCCAACAATGAGCAGTTCTTC. Protein sequence: CASSHPSVVANNEQFF.

The chain is built from TRBV7-9 and TRBJ2-3; possibly TRBD1 for D (6 bases). The germline gives CDR1 SEHNR, CDR2 FQNEAQ (reference sequence). Trimming cost V 5 bases and J 3 bases, with 18 bases left between them. This CDR3 has 16 residues. The CDR3 DNA reads TGTGCCAGCAGCGCTACCGGGACACCGAGAACAGATACGCAGTATTTT. It yields the protein CASSATGTPRTDTQYF. The full variable domain, with the rest looked up from reference TRBV7-9 and TRBJ2-3, is DTGVSQNPRHKITKRGQNVTFRCDPISEHNRLYWYRQTLGQGPEFLTYFQNEAQLEKSRLLSDRFSAERPKGSFSTLEIQRTEQGDSAMYLCASSATGTPRTDTQYFGPGTRLTVL.

V and J are TRBV7-9 and TRBJ2-1; D uncertain. The CDR3 is made up of 14 amino acids. V lost 4 bases to trimming and J lost 0 bases, with 7 bases between them. The germline CDR1 and CDR2 sequences are SEHNR and FQNEAQ (reference sequence). CDR3 nucleotides: TGTGCCAGCAGCTCCTCTCCCTCCTACAATGAGCAGTTCTTC. Protein product: CASSSSPSYNEQFF. The complete variable domain, with remaining parts taken from reference TRBV7-9 and TRBJ2-1, reads DTGVSQNPRHKITKRGQNVTFRCDPISEHNRLYWYRQTLGQGPEFLTYFQNEAQLEKSRLLSDRFSAERPKGSFSTLEIQRTEQGDSAMYLCASSSSPSYNEQFFGPGTRLTVL.

This clone appeared a single time. The rearrangement links TRBV28 to TRBJ2-7, with D unresolved. There are 12 residues in the CDR3. CDR1 is MDHEN, CDR2 SYDVKM, per germline. V lost 5 bases and J lost 2, with 7 bases in between. Here the CDR3 reads CASSPTAYEQYF. DNA for the CDR3: TGTGCCAGCAGTCCTACGGCCTACGAGCAGTACTTC.

This chain connects TRBV2 to TRBJ2-1; a possible D gene is TRBD2 (6 bases). The germline V gene has CDR1 SNHLY and CDR2 FYNNEI. Deletions cut 4 bases from V and 0 bases from J, with 13 bases between. This CDR3 spans 16 amino acids. CDR3 loop: CASSGGGGVSYNEQFF. The CDR3 DNA follows: TGTGCCAGCAGTGGTGGCGGCGGGGTCTCCTACAATGAGCAGTTCTTC.

This clone was found once. The chain carries TRBV28 and TRBJ1-5; 7 bases agree with TRBD1. V lost 6 bases and J lost 3; bases outside the gene matches: 8. The CDR3 has 15 amino acids. Germline values: CDR1 MDHEN, CDR2 SYDVKM. The CDR3 coding sequence is TGTGCCAGCAGCCCAGTACAGGGGACCAATCAGCCCCAGCATTTT. Residues: CASSPVQGTNQPQHF.

The chain recombines TRBV6-4 with TRBJ1-1, with 12 bases that match TRBD1. V lost 3 bases and J lost 11; bases outside the gene matches: 4. Germline V gene sequence: CDR1 MRHNA, CDR2 SNTAGT. This CDR3 spans 13 amino acids. The CDR3 region is CASSEGQGARAFF. CDR3 coding DNA: TGTGCCAGCAGTGAGGGACAGGGGGCTCGTGCTTTCTTT.

The CDR3 reads CASSILTSGRRETQYF. CDR3 nucleotide sequence: TGTGCCAGCAGCATTCTGACTAGCGGGAGACGAGAGACCCAGTACTTC. The chain combines TRBV28 with TRBJ2-5, with TRBD2 matching over 12 bases. There are 16 residues in the CDR3. Germline loops: CDR1 MDHEN, CDR2 SYDVKM. V gave up 6 bases and J gave up 4 bases; unmatched junction bases: 9.

This clone appeared a single time. J is TRBJ2-1 and V is TRBV7-8, with D perhaps matching TRBD2 (5 bases). CDR3 length: 15 amino acids. The germline V and J ends were trimmed by 1 base and 7 bases, with 14 bases remaining between them. Germline CDR1 is SGHVS and CDR2 is FQNEAQ. The CDR3: CASSLVPRGSNEQFF. CDR3 nucleotide sequence: TGTGCCAGCAGCTTAGTTCCCAGAGGGAGTAATGAGCAGTTCTTC.

J is TRBJ2-7 and V is TRBV29-1; D uncertain. V shed 5 bases and J shed 1 base, with 15 bases lying between them. This CDR3 region has 14 residues. CDR1 is SQVTM, CDR2 ANQGSEA, per germline. The CDR3 DNA reads as TGCAGCGTTCTTAACCCTACGAAATCCTACGAGCAGTACTTC. Amino acids: CSVLNPTKSYEQYF.

This clone was recorded only once. The genes are TRBV15 and TRBJ2-7; D possibly corresponds to TRBD2 (7 bases). The CDR3 is 17 amino acids. V was shortened by 5 bases and J by 0 bases, with 20 bases between the two germline ends. CDR1 is LNHNV, CDR2 YYDKDF, per germline (reference sequence). The CDR3 reads CATSPLAGGGSSYEQYF. Here the CDR3 DNA reads TGTGCCACCAGCCCCTTGGCCGGGGGCGGGAGCTCCTACGAGCAGTACTTC.

J is TRBJ1-2 and V is TRBV6-5, with 8 bases that match TRBD1. V lost 5 bases, J lost 4 bases, and 6 bases stayed unmatched. The CDR3 contains 14 residues. Germline CDR1 reads MNHEY; CDR2 reads SVGAGI. The CDR3 here is CASSRTGSGYGYTF. The CDR3 nucleotides are TGTGCCAGCAGTAGGACAGGGTCGGGCTATGGCTACACCTTC.

The rearrangement joins TRBV6-1 to TRBJ2-7, with 7 bases fitting TRBD2. The CDR3 has 14 amino acids. V was pared by 9 bases and J by 0 bases, with 8 bases of the junction left unmatched. CDR1 and CDR2 from the germline V gene are MNHNS and SASEGT. The CDR3 loop is CASRGGSASYEQYF. DNA for the CDR3: TGTGCCAGTCGGGGCGGGAGCGCCTCCTACGAGCAGTACTTC.

CDR3 protein: CASSPSPGTSGRKDTQYF. As DNA, the CDR3 is TGCGCCAGCAGCCCCTCTCCCGGGACTAGCGGGAGAAAAGATACGCAGTATTTT. V gene TRBV4-1 combines with J gene TRBJ2-3; 14 nucleotides line up with TRBD2. V trimming: 4 bases; J trimming: 5 bases; junction bases outside the gene matches: 11. The CDR3 runs 18 residues. Germline V lookup: CDR1 MGHRA, CDR2 YSYEKL.

The chain links TRBV19 to TRBJ1-1, with D maybe TRBD1 (6 bases). Germline values: CDR1 LNHDA, CDR2 SQIVND (reference sequence). This CDR3 spans 14 amino acids. The V gene lost 4 bases and the J gene lost 4 bases, with 13 bases spanning the gap. CDR3 coding DNA: TGTGCCAGTAGTACACAGGGATACGGCACTGAAGCTTTCTTT. This encodes CASSTQGYGTEAFF. Supplemented by reference TRBV19 and TRBJ1-1, the full variable domain reads DGGITQSPKYLFRKEGQNVTLSCEQNLNHDAMYWYRQDPGQGLRLIYYSQIVNDFQKGDIAEGYSVSREKKESFPLTVTSAQKNPTAFYLCASSTQGYGTEAFFGQGTRLTVV.

Note on this clone: At one end, the junction sequence differs from germline, possibly due to a read error. The chain uses TRBV7-9 and TRBJ2-5, with 8 bases lining up with TRBD2. Germline V gene data show CDR1 as SEHNR and CDR2 as FQNEAQ (reference sequence). The length of the CDR3 is 15 residues. CDR3 in amino acids: CSSRPPGGYQETQYF. The CDR3 bases are TGTTCCAGCAGACCCCCGGGAGGGTACCAAGAGACCCAGTACTTC.

In its sample, this clone was seen once. CDR3 loop: CASSEMTGATAKNIQYF. CDR3 in DNA: TGTGCCAGCAGCGAGATGACAGGGGCTACAGCCAAAAACATTCAGTACTTC. This chain uses TRBV7-2 with TRBJ2-4; 8 nucleotides align to TRBD1. The CDR3 sequence is 17 residues long. V trimming: 5 bases; J trimming: 0 bases; junction bases outside the gene matches: 9. The germline gives CDR1 SGHTA, CDR2 FQGNSA.

This chain links TRBV29-1 with TRBJ2-2, with 8 bases identical to TRBD1. CDR3 length: 14 residues. With 1 base clipped from V and 6 bases from J, the junction kept 4 bases outside the gene matches. CDR1 SQVTM and CDR2 ANQGSEA come from the germline V gene. DNA for the CDR3: TGCAGCGTTGAAGGGACAGGGATGGCCGGGGAGCTGTTTTTT. This encodes CSVEGTGMAGELFF.

The rearrangement links TRBV5-4 to TRBJ1-1; 9 bases agree with TRBD1. Per the germline V gene, CDR1 is SGHNT and CDR2 is YYREEE (reference sequence). The CDR3 runs 15 residues. J gave up 2 bases and V 0 bases, and 2 bases lay outside the gene matches. This CDR3 reads CASSLDRGRNTEAFF. In nucleotides, the CDR3 is TGTGCCAGCAGCTTGGACAGGGGGCGAAACACTGAAGCTTTCTTT.

This sequence joins TRBV25-1 and TRBJ2-1; 11 positions match TRBD2. The CDR3 runs to 13 residues. J was trimmed by 5 bases and V by 10 bases; bases with no gene match: 4. Germline values: CDR1 MGHDK, CDR2 SYGVNS. In nucleotides, the CDR3 is TGTGCCACCGGGACTAGCGGAGACAATGAGCAGTTCTTC. It yields the protein CATGTSGDNEQFF.

The chain has TRBV28 and TRBJ1-2; TRBD1 is a possible D gene (6 bases). This CDR3 comprises 13 residues. The V gene lost 11 bases and the J gene lost 2 bases, with 15 bases spanning the gap. CDR1 is MDHEN, CDR2 SYDVKM, per germline. CDR3 DNA: TGTGCCTCCCGGACAGCATTGAACTATGGCTACACCTTC. Its translation is CASRTALNYGYTF.

This clone appeared a single time. The chain recombines TRBV5-1 with TRBJ2-7, with 8 bases lining up with TRBD1. The CDR3 has 15 amino acids. CDR1 and CDR2 from the germline V gene are SGHRS and YFSETQ. V shed 0 bases and J 4 bases; nucleotides not matched to a gene: 6. CDR3 protein: CASSLGPGDRYEQYF. DNA of the CDR3: TGCGCCAGCAGCTTGGGGCCGGGGGACAGGTACGAGCAGTACTTC.

As regards this clone: The sample carries other DNA sequences with the same CDR3. As DNA, the CDR3 is TGTGCCAGCAGTTTACGCGGAGGGTATGGCTACACCTTC. Translation: CASSLRGGYGYTF. V and J are TRBV28 and TRBJ1-2; D ambiguous. Germline CDR1 and CDR2: MDHEN and SYDVKM. This CDR3 is built from 13 residues. V dropped 2 bases and J dropped 5 bases, with 9 bases sitting between them.

The chain employs TRBV7-9 and TRBJ2-3; no clear D gene. V was cut by 1 base and J by 0 bases, with 11 bases left in between. The germline V gene encodes CDR1 SEHNR and CDR2 FQNEAQ (reference sequence). CDR3 length: 16 residues. As DNA, the CDR3 is TGTGCCAGCAGCTTAGTTATACTAACTAGCACAGATACGCAGTATTTT. This encodes CASSLVILTSTDTQYF.

This clone was counted a single time. The chain carries TRBV4-3 and TRBJ2-3; 7 bases fit TRBD2. The CDR3 is 15 amino acids. The V gene's germline CDR1 is LGHNA and CDR2 YSLEER. The trim removed 1 base at V and 2 bases at J, leaving 3 bases unmatched. Here the CDR3 DNA reads TGCGCCAGCAGCCAAGCGCTAGCGGTCACAGATACGCAGTATTTT. As protein: CASSQALAVTDTQYF.

The genes are TRBV2 and TRBJ2-5; 8 positions match TRBD2. With the DNA end fitting TRBJ2-7 better, the J assignment may be wrong. Germline lookup yields CDR1 SNHLY and CDR2 FYNNEI. The CDR3 is 15 residues long. CDR3 loop: CASRDGGGRGYEQYF. The CDR3 bases are TGTGCCAGCAGGGACGGCGGGGGGCGAGGCTACGAGCAGTACTTC.

This clone was found a few times. The genes are TRBV5-6 and TRBJ1-1, with D perhaps TRBD1 (5 bases). CDR1 and CDR2 from the germline V gene are SGHDT and YYEEEE. The CDR3 contains 14 residues. Between the trimmed V and J ends, which lost 0 bases and 4 bases, there was a span of 10 bases. The CDR3 sequence is CASSLVRVSTEAFF. The CDR3 DNA is TGTGCCAGCAGCTTGGTCAGGGTGAGCACTGAAGCTTTCTTT.